This passage covers 14 T cell receptor beta chains from one sample sequenced in a study of human T cells and chemical hapten exposure. Noted time point: pre-sensitization, week 0. Regarding treatment: therapeutic diphenylcyclopropenone sensitization with weekly scalp DPC. TCRdb passed the RACE reads through MiXCR, listing each CDR3 protein once. The table lists fewer than 65,000 distinct CDR3 sequences, roughly 9.9% of them singletons. The source material was whole blood, sampled in connection with sensitization to the hapten diphenylcyclopropenone (DPC). All receptors come from a woman in her 40s with alopecia areata. Some clones in this sample may be carry-over from other donors' samples.

There are a few counts of this clonotype. The CDR3 spells CASSQGVDEQFF. CDR3 DNA: TGTGCCAGCAGCCAAGGTGTAGATGAGCAGTTCTTC. The chain combines TRBV4-2 with TRBJ2-1, with D hard to call. CDR3 length: 12 amino acids. V lost 1 base to trimming and J lost 8 bases, with 6 bases between them. Germline V CDR1 and CDR2: LGHNA, YNFKEQ.

This clonotype showed up many times. This chain links TRBV6-6 with TRBJ1-5, with D possibly matching TRBD1 (5 bases). CDR1 is MNHNY, CDR2 SVGAGI, per germline (reference sequence). This CDR3 is built from 15 residues. V shed 3 bases and J shed 1 base, with 10 bases lying between them. CDR3 coding DNA: TGTGCCAGCAGTTATGAAAACAGGAGCAATCAGCCCCAGCATTTT. Translation: CASSYENRSNQPQHF.

This clonotype was observed at least ten times. This sequence joins TRBV29-1 and TRBJ1-1; possibly TRBD1 for D (5 bases). This CDR3 is 12 amino acids long. CDR1 and CDR2 (germline): SQVTM, ANQGSEA. Trimming stripped 4 bases from V and 1 base from J, with 7 bases between. Written as DNA, the CDR3 is TGCAGCGTTGGACAGTCGAACACTGAAGCTTTCTTT. Its translation is CSVGQSNTEAFF. Filled out from reference TRBV29-1 and TRBJ1-1, the complete variable domain reads SAVISQKPSRDICQRGTSLTIQCQVDSQVTMMFWYRQQPGQSLTLIATANQGSEATYESGFVIDKFPISRPNLTFSTLTVSNMSPEDSSIYLCSVGQSNTEAFFGQGTRLTVV.

V gene TRBV21-1 combines with J gene TRBJ2-7. TRBV21-1 is a documented pseudogene. CDR3 length: 11 residues. CDR3 DNA sequence: TGTGCCAGCGTACAACAATACGAGCAGTACTTC. Its translation is CASVQQYEQYF.

This clonotype was observed many times. The CDR3 DNA reads TGTGCCAGCAGCTCTCCCGGGGGCACCGGGGAGCTGTTTTTT. This translates into CASSSPGGTGELFF. V is TRBV3-1 and J is TRBJ2-2; tentative D call: TRBD2 (6 bases). The CDR3 covers 14 residues. Trimming removed 5 bases at V and 4 bases at J, with 11 bases between. Germline CDR1 is LGHDT and CDR2 is YNNKEL (reference sequence).

This clonotype has a count of ten or more. The chain carries TRBV18 and TRBJ1-1; D is possibly TRBD1 (5 bases). CDR1 and CDR2 from the germline V gene are KGHSH and LQKENI. Trimming stripped 6 bases from V and 4 bases from J, with 15 bases between. The CDR3 totals 14 residues. The DNA for the CDR3 is TGTGCCAGCTCCATGGAGGGGATGGGCACTGAAGCTTTCTTT. As protein: CASSMEGMGTEAFF.

The rearrangement links TRBV4-1 to TRBJ1-4; D call uncertain. V lost 2 bases to trimming and J lost 8 bases, with 15 bases between them. CDR3 length: 15 amino acids. Germline V gives CDR1 MGHRA, CDR2 YSYEKL. The CDR3 is CASSQIPSNQEKLFF. Here the CDR3 DNA reads TGCGCCAGCAGCCAAATACCTTCGAACCAGGAAAAACTGTTTTTT.

At least ten counts were recorded for this clonotype. The V gene is TRBV20-1, the J gene TRBJ2-1, with TRBD2 identical over 13 bases. The CDR3 sequence is 16 residues long. Germline CDR1 DFQATT, CDR2 SNEGSKA (reference sequence). Trimming took 6 bases from V and 2 from J; bases not matched to a gene: 7. CDR3 in DNA: TGCAGTGCAGAAGGGACTAGCGGGGCTACCTACAATGAGCAGTTCTTC. Translating it yields CSAEGTSGATYNEQFF.

This clonotype occurred a few times. The chain has TRBV12-3 or TRBV12-4 and TRBJ1-2; 10 bases map to TRBD1. V shed 11 bases and J 9 bases; nucleotides not matched to a gene: 12. The CDR3 covers 13 residues. The CDR3 region has the DNA TGTGCCTCCATGCCGGGACAGGGGTTAAGCTACACCTTC. It specifies CASMPGQGLSYTF.

This clonotype was detected ten times or more. The rearrangement joins TRBV29-1 to TRBJ2-7; 9 bases align to TRBD2. Losses at the gene ends were 6 bases for V and 0 bases for J; bases not matched to a gene: 9. Germline V gives CDR1 SQVTM, CDR2 ANQGSEA. This CDR3 has 15 residues. The CDR3 DNA is TGCAGCGTCGAGGTAGCGGGGGAGCTCTCCTACGAGCAGTACTTC. Translating gives CSVEVAGELSYEQYF.

The rearrangement joins TRBV4-2 to TRBJ1-1; D gene uncertain. This CDR3 has 14 residues. V was pared by 1 base and J by 1 base, with 7 bases between. Looked up from germline, CDR1 is LGHNA and CDR2 is YNFKEQ. The CDR3: CASSQGRGNTEAFF. Here the CDR3 DNA reads TGTGCCAGCAGCCAAGGCCGGGGGAACACTGAAGCTTTCTTT.

Regarding this clonotype: This may come from a read error, since a much larger clone is one base off. The chain employs TRBV7-2 and TRBJ1-5; 10 bases agree with TRBD1. Germline CDR1 and CDR2: SGHTA and FQGNSA. CDR3 length: 14 amino acids. CDR3 DNA: TGTGTCAGCAGCCGGGACAGGGGAGGCCAGCCCCAGCATTTT. Encoded protein: CVSSRDRGGQPQHF.

This clonotype was observed many times. The chain combines TRBV6-4 with TRBJ2-3; 10 positions agree with TRBD2. After removal of 2 bases from V and 2 bases from J, the junction contained 4 bases not matched to a gene. Germline V gene lookup returns CDR1 MRHNA and CDR2 SNTAGT. This CDR3 is built from 16 residues. The CDR3, as DNA: TGTGCCAGCAGTGACGGGCTAGCGGGGGACACAGATACGCAGTATTTT. Protein product: CASSDGLAGDTDTQYF.

Within the sample, this clonotype is medium-sized. CDR3 nucleotides: TGTGCCACCAGCAGAGATCTGAGGCAGGGGTATGGAGATACGCAGTATTTT. Translating it yields CATSRDLRQGYGDTQYF. The rearrangement joins TRBV15 to TRBJ2-3; maybe TRBD1 (6 bases). The CDR3 contains 17 residues. Germline assignment: CDR1 LNHNV and CDR2 YYDKDF (reference sequence). V lost 0 bases, J lost 5 bases, and 18 bases lay in between.